The 20 T cell receptor beta chains in this list originate from one sample, sequenced in a study of blood T cell repertoires in COVID-19. The data were produced by immunoSEQ multiplex PCR, yet TCRdb's version contains in-frame clones alone and is incomplete. Of almost 35,000 clones in the sample, more than 85% were seen once. What was sequenced was peripheral blood. These receptors were obtained from a man aged 55 to 70 with active or convalescent COVID-19.

Here the CDR3 reads CAWGWGQTNEQYF. CDR3 nucleotides: TGTGCCTGGGGCTGGGGACAGACCAACGAGCAGTACTTC. The chain carries TRBV30 and TRBJ2-7; TRBD1 matches 7 bases. The CDR3 length is 13 residues. The germline V gene encodes CDR1 GTSNPN and CDR2 SVGIG (reference sequence). Trimming at V came to 5 bases and at J to 5 bases, leaving 9 bases not matched to a gene.

This clone is a singleton in its sample. The chain recombines TRBV18 with TRBJ1-2; 9 bases match TRBD1. With V trimmed by 7 bases and J by 4 bases, 4 bases remained unmatched. Germline CDR1 reads KGHSH; CDR2 reads LQKENI. This CDR3 is built from 13 residues. The CDR3 reads CASYMTGGYGYTF. The CDR3 DNA follows: TGTGCCAGCTACATGACAGGGGGCTATGGCTACACCTTC.

This clone was seen more than once but under ten times. This chain joins TRBV7-8 and TRBJ2-1; a possible D gene is TRBD1 (6 bases). The CDR3 covers 12 residues. Germline V CDR1 and CDR2: SGHVS, FQNEAQ. V was cut by 4 bases and J by 8 bases, with 9 bases left in between. Here the CDR3 reads CASSSKGDEQFF. DNA of the CDR3: TGTGCCAGCAGCTCGAAGGGGGATGAGCAGTTCTTC.

The chain links TRBV10-3 to TRBJ1-6, with a tentative D call TRBD1 (5 bases). The V end lost 6 bases, the J end lost 7 bases, and 13 bases lay between the germline ends. Germline V lookup: CDR1 ENHRY, CDR2 SYGVKD. The CDR3 runs 14 residues. CDR3 sequence reads: CAIRAGLQNSPLHF. CDR3 DNA: TGTGCCATCAGGGCAGGGTTGCAGAATTCACCCCTCCACTTT.

This rearrangement joins TRBV2 to TRBJ1-4; D not resolved. The ends were cut back, 4 bases at V and 0 bases at J, with 9 bases in the middle. The V gene's germline CDR1 is SNHLY and CDR2 FYNNEI. The CDR3 runs to 15 residues. The CDR3 loop is CASSGTRATNEKLFF. CDR3 coding DNA: TGTGCCAGCAGTGGGACGAGGGCAACTAATGAAAAACTGTTTTTT.

This sequence joins TRBV28 and TRBJ2-1; weak D call: TRBD2 (5 bases). Looked up from germline, CDR1 is MDHEN and CDR2 is SYDVKM. V was shortened by 1 base and J by 4 bases, with 8 bases between the two germline ends. The CDR3 contains 14 residues. The CDR3 reads CASSLLREYNEQFF. The CDR3 nucleotides read TGTGCCAGCAGTTTATTGAGGGAATACAATGAGCAGTTCTTC.

This clone was seen a handful of times. The V call is TRBV2, the J call TRBJ2-1; 9 nucleotides agree with TRBD2. The V segment lost 4 bases and the J segment 10 bases; nucleotides outside the gene matches: 11. The CDR3 runs 15 residues. Germline V gives CDR1 SNHLY, CDR2 FYNNEI. In DNA, the CDR3 is TGTGCCAGCAGTGCCGGGACTAGCCAGATCGTCGAGCAGTTCTTC. This translates into CASSAGTSQIVEQFF.

This sequence joins TRBV18 and TRBJ1-5; no firm D call. Trimming left V 2 bases short and J 3 bases short, with 14 bases between. The CDR3 spans 16 residues. Germline V CDR1 and CDR2: KGHSH, LQKENI. This CDR3 reads CASSPLGSGVNQPQHF. For the CDR3, the DNA is TGTGCCAGCTCACCATTAGGAAGTGGAGTCAATCAGCCCCAGCATTTT.

The rearrangement uses TRBV4-1 and TRBJ2-7; TRBD2 might be the D (5 bases). Germline lookup yields CDR1 MGHRA and CDR2 YSYEKL. V shed 0 bases and J shed 3 bases, with 12 bases lying between them. CDR3 length: 15 residues. CDR3 DNA sequence: TGCGCCAGCAGCCAAGATGAGAGAGGGAACTACGAGCAGTACTTC. This translates into CASSQDERGNYEQYF.

DNA for the CDR3: TGTGCCAGCAGCCCCGGAGGATCAGATACGCAGTATTTT. Amino acid sequence: CASSPGGSDTQYF. This rearrangement joins TRBV12-3 or TRBV12-4 to TRBJ2-3; D might be TRBD2 (5 bases). The CDR3 is made up of 13 amino acids. V dropped 6 bases and J dropped 4 bases, with 11 bases sitting between them.

The J gene is TRBJ2-4, the V gene TRBV19, with 7 bases that match TRBD2. J gave up 8 bases and V 5 bases, and 12 bases lay outside the gene matches. This CDR3 is built from 15 residues. CDR1 LNHDA and CDR2 SQIVND come from the germline V gene (reference sequence). The CDR3 loop is CASSPGTTFVDIQYF. The DNA for the CDR3 is TGTGCCAGTAGTCCCGGGACTACATTCGTGGACATTCAGTACTTC.

The chain links TRBV27 to TRBJ2-7; D gene unclear. V lost 6 bases, J lost 4 bases, and 19 bases lay in between. The germline V gene has CDR1 MNHEY and CDR2 SMNVEV (reference sequence). The CDR3 covers 15 residues. CDR3 bases: TGTGCCAGCAGCCCATTTTCCCCATCTCTATACGAGCAGTACTTC. It is translated as CASSPFSPSLYEQYF.

The chain's CDR3 is CASSAGLAGSTDTQYF. CDR3 bases: TGTGCCAGCAGTGCCGGGCTAGCGGGTAGCACAGATACGCAGTATTTT. The J gene is TRBJ2-3, the V gene TRBV25-1; TRBD2 matches at 8 bases. J was trimmed by 0 bases and V by 4 bases; bases with no gene match: 6. The CDR3 covers 16 residues. The germline V gene encodes CDR1 MGHDK and CDR2 SYGVNS.

The chain recombines TRBV19 with TRBJ2-2; 7 bases fit TRBD1. Germline-derived CDR1 and CDR2 are LNHDA and SQIVND (reference sequence). The CDR3 spans 14 residues. The J segment lost 7 bases and the V segment lost 4 bases, leaving 6 bases of the junction unmatched. CDR3 region: CASSRGQRGGELFF. The DNA of the CDR3 is TGTGCCAGTAGTAGGGGACAGAGAGGCGGGGAGCTGTTTTTT.

This chain joins TRBV27 and TRBJ1-2; D is perhaps TRBD1 (5 bases). Germline CDR1 MNHEY, CDR2 SMNVEV (reference sequence). Trimming took 8 bases from V and 8 from J, leaving 12 bases between them. The CDR3 contains 11 residues. In DNA, the CDR3 is TGTGCCAGCTTATCGGGGGGGGGCTACACCTTC. Translated: CASLSGGGYTF.

J is TRBJ2-5 and V is TRBV7-8; 8 nucleotides align to TRBD2. Germline trimming cut 3 bases from V and 5 bases from J; bases unmatched to any gene: 5. The germline V gene encodes CDR1 SGHVS and CDR2 FQNEAQ. The CDR3 covers 14 residues. CDR3 sequence (DNA): TGTGCCAGCAGCTTTACGGGGGGGCTGGAGACCCAGTACTTC. Amino acids: CASSFTGGLETQYF.

The chain has TRBV9 and TRBJ1-2; D gene uncertain. V lost 0 bases and J lost 4, with 10 bases in between. Germline assignment: CDR1 SGDLS and CDR2 YYNGEE. The CDR3 runs 14 residues. The CDR3 sequence: CASSVDAEPYGYTF. The CDR3 nucleotides read TGTGCCAGCAGCGTAGACGCGGAGCCCTATGGCTACACCTTC.

The count of this clone is one. The genes are TRBV5-4 and TRBJ2-1; D might be TRBD1 (5 bases). The CDR3 runs to 15 residues. Trimming took 2 bases from V and 4 from J, leaving 13 bases between them. Germline CDR1 SGHNT, CDR2 YYREEE (reference sequence). CDR3 coding DNA: TGTGCCAGCAGCTTCGATACAGGTTCTTACAATGAGCAGTTCTTC. Amino acids: CASSFDTGSYNEQFF.

This sequence joins TRBV18 and TRBJ1-6; no reliable D call. Per germline, CDR1 KGHSH and CDR2 LQKENI. This CDR3 contains 16 residues. V lost 0 bases to trimming and J lost 6 bases, with 12 bases between them. The CDR3, as DNA: TGTGCCAGCTCACCACCGAGAGCGACCTTTAATTCACCCCTCCACTTT. Amino acid sequence: CASSPPRATFNSPLHF.

The chain couples TRBV2 to TRBJ1-4, with 11 bases that match TRBD1. V gave up 8 bases and J gave up 8 bases; unmatched junction bases: 1. Germline V gene lookup returns CDR1 SNHLY and CDR2 FYNNEI. This CDR3 has 12 residues. The CDR3, as DNA: TGTGCCAGCGGGGACAGGGGGGAAAAACTGTTTTTT. Translating it yields CASGDRGEKLFF.